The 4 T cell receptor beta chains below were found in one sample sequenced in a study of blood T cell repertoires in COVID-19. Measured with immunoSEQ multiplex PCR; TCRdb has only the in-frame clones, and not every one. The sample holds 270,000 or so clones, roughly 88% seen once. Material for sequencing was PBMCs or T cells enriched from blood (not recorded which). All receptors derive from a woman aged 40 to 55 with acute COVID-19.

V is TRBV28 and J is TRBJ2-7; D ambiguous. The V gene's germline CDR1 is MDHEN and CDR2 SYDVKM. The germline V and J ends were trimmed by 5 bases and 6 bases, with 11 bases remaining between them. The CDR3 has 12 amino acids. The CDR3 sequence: CASSQQSREQYF. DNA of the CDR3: TGTGCCAGCAGTCAACAGTCCCGCGAGCAGTACTTC.

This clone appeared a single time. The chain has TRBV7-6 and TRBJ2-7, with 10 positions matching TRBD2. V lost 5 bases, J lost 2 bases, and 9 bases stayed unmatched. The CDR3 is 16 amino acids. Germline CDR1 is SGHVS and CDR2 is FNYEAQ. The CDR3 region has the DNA TGTGCCAGCAGCCGGACTAGCGGAGATATTCCCTACGAGCAGTACTTC. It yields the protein CASSRTSGDIPYEQYF.

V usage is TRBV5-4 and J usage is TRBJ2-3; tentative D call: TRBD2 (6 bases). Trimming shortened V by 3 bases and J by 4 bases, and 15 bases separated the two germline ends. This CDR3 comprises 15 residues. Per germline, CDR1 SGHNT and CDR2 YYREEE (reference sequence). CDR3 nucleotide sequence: TGTGCCAGCAGCTCCCCCCCGCGGGAAGCAGATACGCAGTATTTT. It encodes CASSSPPREADTQYF.

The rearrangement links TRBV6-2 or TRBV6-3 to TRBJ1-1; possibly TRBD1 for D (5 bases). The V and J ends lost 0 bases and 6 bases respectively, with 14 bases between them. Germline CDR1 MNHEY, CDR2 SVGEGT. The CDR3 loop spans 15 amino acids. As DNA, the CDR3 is TGTGCCAGCAGTTACTCAGCAGGGCTAGTGGCTGAAGCTTTCTTT. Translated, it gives CASSYSAGLVAEAFF.